Listed below are T cell receptor beta chains from one sample, sequenced in a study of beta chain features in type 1 diabetes. Measured with immunoSEQ multiplex PCR; TCRdb has only the in-frame clones, and not every one. This repertoire shows 250,000 to 400,000 clones, 14% found once; its top ten account for over 5.5%. The sample was central memory CD4+ T cells from blood. The receptors derive from a man aged 30-40 years in good health. The CDR3 runs from the conserved cysteine through the conserved F or W. D genes are given only for firm matches. Part of the rows lack a size; the others show once, few, many or a class for expanded clones.

size,J,V,D,DNA,CDR3
NA,TRBJ1-6,TRBV27,NA,TGTGCTGGCACAGGTCCCCCTTATTCACCCCTCCACTTT,CAGTGPPYSPLHF
NA,TRBJ2-2,TRBV4-1,NA,TGTGCCAGCAGCCAAGAGAGGACCGGGGAGCTGTTTTTT,CASSQERTGELFF
few,TRBJ2-2,TRBV11-3,NA,TGTGCCAGCAGCTTAGTTTCGGCGGCCTCTGAGCTGTTTTTT,CASSLVSAASELFF
few,TRBJ1-1,TRBV30,NA,TGTGCCTGGAACGAGAGGGTTGACGCTTTCTTT,CAWNERVDAFF
few,TRBJ2-1,TRBV7-2,NA,TGTGCCAGCAGCTTAGTAGCAGGGCGTGACCAGTTCTTC,CASSLVAGRDQFF
NA,TRBJ2-7,TRBV6-5,NA,TGTGCCAGCAGAGTACAGGCGAACGAGCAGTACTTC,CASRVQANEQYF
NA,TRBJ1-1,TRBV9,NA,TGTGCCAGCAGCGTAGGAGTCACCTACACTGAAGCTTTCTTT,CASSVGVTYTEAFF
NA,TRBJ2-2,TRBV7-9,NA,TGTGCCAGCAGCTTACTGGTCACCGGGGAGCTGTTTTTT,CASSLLVTGELFF
few,TRBJ2-3,TRBV6-4,NA,TGTGCCAGCAGTGACTCGAGGGGGGGCTCCCCTCGGTATTTT,CASSDSRGGSPRYF
NA,TRBJ2-1,TRBV7-9,TRBD2,TGTGCCAGCAGCTTAAATAGCGGGAGATACAATGAGCAGTTCTTC,CASSLNSGRYNEQFF
many,TRBJ2-1,TRBV30,NA,TGTGCCTGGAGTCCTTACGGGAATGAGCAGTTCTTC,CAWSPYGNEQFF
few,TRBJ2-3,TRBV7-2,NA,TGTGCCAGCAGCTTGACGATTACCACAGATACGCAGTATTTT,CASSLTITTDTQYF
many,TRBJ2-1,TRBV14,TRBD2,TGTGCCAGCAGCCCAGCTAGCGGGAGGGCCGGTATGGATGAGCAGTTCTTC,CASSPASGRAGMDEQFF
NA,TRBJ2-1,TRBV6-6,TRBD2,TGTGCCAGCGGCGGACTAGCGGCCCTAGCGAATGAGCAGTTCTTC,CASGGLAALANEQFF